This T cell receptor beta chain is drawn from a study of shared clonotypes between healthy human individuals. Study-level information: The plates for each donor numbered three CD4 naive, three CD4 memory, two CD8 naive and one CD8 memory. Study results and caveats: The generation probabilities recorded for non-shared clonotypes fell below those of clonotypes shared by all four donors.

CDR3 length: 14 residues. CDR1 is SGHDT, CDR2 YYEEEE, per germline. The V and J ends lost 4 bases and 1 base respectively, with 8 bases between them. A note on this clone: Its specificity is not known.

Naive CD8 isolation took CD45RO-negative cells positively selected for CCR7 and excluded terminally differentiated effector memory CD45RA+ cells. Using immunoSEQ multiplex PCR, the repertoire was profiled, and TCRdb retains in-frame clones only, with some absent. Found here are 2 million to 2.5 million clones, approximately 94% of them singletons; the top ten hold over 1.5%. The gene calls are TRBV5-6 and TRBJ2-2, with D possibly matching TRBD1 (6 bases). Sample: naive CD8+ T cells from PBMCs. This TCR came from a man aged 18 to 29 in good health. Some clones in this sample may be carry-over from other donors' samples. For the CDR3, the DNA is TGTGCCAGCAGCGTGGGACAGAACACCGGGGAGCTGTTTTTT. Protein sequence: CASSVGQNTGELFF.